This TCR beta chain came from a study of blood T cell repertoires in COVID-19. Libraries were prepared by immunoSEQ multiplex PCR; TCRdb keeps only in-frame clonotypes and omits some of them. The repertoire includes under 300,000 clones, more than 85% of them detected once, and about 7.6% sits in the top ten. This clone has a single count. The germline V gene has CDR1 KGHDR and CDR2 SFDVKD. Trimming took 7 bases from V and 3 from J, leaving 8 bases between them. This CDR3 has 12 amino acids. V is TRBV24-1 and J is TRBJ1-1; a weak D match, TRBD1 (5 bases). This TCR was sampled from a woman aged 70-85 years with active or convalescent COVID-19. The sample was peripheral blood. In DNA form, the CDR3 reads TGTGCCACCAGCGACAGAGACACTGAAGCTTTCTTT. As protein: CATSDRDTEAFF.